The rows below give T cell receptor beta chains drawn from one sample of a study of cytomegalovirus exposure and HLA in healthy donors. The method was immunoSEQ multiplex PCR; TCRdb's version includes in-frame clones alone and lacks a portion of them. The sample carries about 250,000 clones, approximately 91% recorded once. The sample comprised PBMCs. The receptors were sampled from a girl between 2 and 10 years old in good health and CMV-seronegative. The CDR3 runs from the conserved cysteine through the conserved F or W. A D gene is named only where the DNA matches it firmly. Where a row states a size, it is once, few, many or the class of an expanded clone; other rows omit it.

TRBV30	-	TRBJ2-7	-	TGTGCCTGGGGTACACGGGGCTACGAGCAGTACTTC	CAWGTRGYEQYF
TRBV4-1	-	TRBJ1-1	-	TGCGCCAGCAGCCAAGGCGGCACTGAAGCTTCCTTT	CASSQGGTEASF
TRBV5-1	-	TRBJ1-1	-	TGCGCCAGCAGCATCTGGGCAGGGATGAACACTGAAGCTTTCTTT	CASSIWAGMNTEAFF
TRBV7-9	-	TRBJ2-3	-	TGTGCCAGCAGTCGGCCGGGGACTAGCACAGATACGCAGTATTTT	CASSRPGTSTDTQYF
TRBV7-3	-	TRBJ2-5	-	TGTGCCAGCAGCTTCGACAACCAAGAGACCCAGTACTTC	CASSFDNQETQYF
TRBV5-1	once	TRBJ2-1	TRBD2	TGCGCCAGCAGCTTGGAAGCGGGGGCGTACAATGAGCAGTTCTTC	CASSLEAGAYNEQFF
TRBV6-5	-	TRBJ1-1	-	TGTGCCAGCACCGGTGGCGGTGGTATCGACACTGAAGCTTTCTTT	CASTGGGGIDTEAFF
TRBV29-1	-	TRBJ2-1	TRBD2	TGCAGCGCCGGGACTACGGGCCCGGATGAGCAGCTCTTC	CSAGTTGPDEQLF
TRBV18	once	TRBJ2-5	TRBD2	TGTGCCAGCTCACATCCTAGCGGAGAAGAGACCCAGTACTTC	CASSHPSGEETQYF
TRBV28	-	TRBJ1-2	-	TGTGCCAGCAGCCCCCCACGGGGGGACTATGGCTACACCTTC	CASSPPRGDYGYTF
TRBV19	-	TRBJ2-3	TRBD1	TGTGCCAGTAGTTTCCGACAGGGCCCAGATACGCAGTATTTT	CASSFRQGPDTQYF
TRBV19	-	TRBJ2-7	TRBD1	TGTGCCAGTCGCCGGGACAGATTTTATTACGAGCAGTACTTC	CASRRDRFYYEQYF
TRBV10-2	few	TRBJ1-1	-	TGCGCCAGCAGTGCTGAGAGCGCTGAAGCTTTCTTT	CASSAESAEAFF
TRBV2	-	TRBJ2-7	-	TGTGCCAGCAGTGTCGAGGTCAACTACTACGAGCAGTACTTC	CASSVEVNYYEQYF
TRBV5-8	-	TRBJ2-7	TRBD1	TGTGCCAGCAGCTGGGACAGCCCTGTCGAGCAGTACTTC	CASSWDSPVEQYF
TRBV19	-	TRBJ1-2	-	TGTGCCAGTAGTCCCCAAGCGGGAGCTAACTATGGCTACACCTTC	CASSPQAGANYGYTF